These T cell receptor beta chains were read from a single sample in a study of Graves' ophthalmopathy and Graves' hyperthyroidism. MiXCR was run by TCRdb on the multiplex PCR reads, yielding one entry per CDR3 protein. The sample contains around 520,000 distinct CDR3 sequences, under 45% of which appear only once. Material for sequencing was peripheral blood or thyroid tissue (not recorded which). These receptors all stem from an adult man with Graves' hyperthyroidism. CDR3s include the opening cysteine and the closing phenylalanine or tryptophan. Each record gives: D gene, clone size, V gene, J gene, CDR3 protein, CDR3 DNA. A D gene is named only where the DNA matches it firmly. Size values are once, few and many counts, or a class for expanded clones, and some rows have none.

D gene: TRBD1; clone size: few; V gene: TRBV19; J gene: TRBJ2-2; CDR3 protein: CASRRPGTGAGELFF; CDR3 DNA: TGTGCCAGTCGACGTCCCGGGACAGGGGCCGGGGAGCTGTTTTTT
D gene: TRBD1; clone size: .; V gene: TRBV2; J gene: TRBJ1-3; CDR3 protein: CASEPTGENTIYF; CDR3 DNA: TGTGCCAGCGAGCCAACAGGGGAAAACACCATATATTTT
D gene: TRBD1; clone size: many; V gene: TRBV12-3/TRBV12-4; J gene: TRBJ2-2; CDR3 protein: CASSPGTGKAGELFF; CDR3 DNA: TGTGCCAGCAGCCCAGGGACAGGAAAGGCCGGGGAGCTGTTTTTT
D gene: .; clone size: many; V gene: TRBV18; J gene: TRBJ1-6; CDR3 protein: CASSPEVTNSPLHF; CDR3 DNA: TGTGCCAGCTCACCGGAGGTGACTAATTCACCCCTCCACTTT
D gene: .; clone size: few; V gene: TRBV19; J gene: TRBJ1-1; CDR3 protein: CASSIGSLAGTLNTEAFF; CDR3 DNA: TGTGCCAGTAGTATAGGGAGTTTGGCCGGGACTTTGAACACTGAAGCTTTCTTT
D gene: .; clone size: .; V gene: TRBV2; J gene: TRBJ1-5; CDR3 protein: CASSGDRLEGEPQHF; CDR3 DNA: TGTGCCAGCAGTGGAGATAGGTTGGAGGGGGAGCCCCAGCATTTT
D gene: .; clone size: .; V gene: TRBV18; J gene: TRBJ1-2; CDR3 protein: CASSPLLDRNYTF; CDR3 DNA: TGTGCCAGCTCACCACTATTGGACAGAAACTACACCTTC
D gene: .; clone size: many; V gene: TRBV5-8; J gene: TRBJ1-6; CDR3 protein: CASSLAYGGYNSPLHF; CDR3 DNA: TGTGCCAGCAGCTTGGCGTATGGTGGCTATAATTCACCCCTCCACTTT
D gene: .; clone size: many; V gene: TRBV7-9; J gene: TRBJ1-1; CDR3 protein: CASSLKGAFF; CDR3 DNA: TGTGCCAGCAGCTTAAAGGGAGCTTTCTTT
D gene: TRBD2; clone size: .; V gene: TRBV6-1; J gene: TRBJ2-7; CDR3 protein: CASSESSGETSYEQYF; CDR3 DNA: TGTGCCAGCAGTGAATCTAGCGGGGAAACCTCCTACGAGCAGTACTTC
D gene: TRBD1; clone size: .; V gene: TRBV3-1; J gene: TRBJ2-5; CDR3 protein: CASSQGTGYEAQYF; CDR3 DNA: TGTGCCAGCAGCCAAGGGACAGGGTATGAGGCCCAGTACTTC
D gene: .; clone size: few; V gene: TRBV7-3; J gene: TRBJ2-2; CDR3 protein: CASSPGGITLNTGELFF; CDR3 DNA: TGTGCCAGCAGCCCCGGCGGGATTACTTTGAACACCGGGGAGCTGTTTTTT
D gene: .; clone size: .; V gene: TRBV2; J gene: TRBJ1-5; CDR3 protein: CASSKDISNQPQHF; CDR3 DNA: TGTGCCAGCAGCAAAGACATTAGCAATCAGCCCCAGCATTTT
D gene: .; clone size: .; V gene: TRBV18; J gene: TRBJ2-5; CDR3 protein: CASSPRARAQETQYF; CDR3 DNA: TGTGCCAGCTCACCGAGGGCGCGGGCCCAAGAGACCCAGTACTTC
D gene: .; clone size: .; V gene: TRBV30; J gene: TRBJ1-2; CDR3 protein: CAWSVLAGDGYTF; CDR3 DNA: TGTGCCTGGAGTGTACTGGCAGGGGACGGCTACACCTTC
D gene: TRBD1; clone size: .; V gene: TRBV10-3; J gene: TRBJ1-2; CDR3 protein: CAISDTGDYYGYTF; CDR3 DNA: TGTGCCATCAGTGATACAGGGGATTACTATGGCTACACCTTC
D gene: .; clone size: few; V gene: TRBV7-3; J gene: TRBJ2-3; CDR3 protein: CASSLIWQDTQYF; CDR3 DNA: TGTGCCAGCAGCTTAATCTGGCAAGATACGCAGTATTTT
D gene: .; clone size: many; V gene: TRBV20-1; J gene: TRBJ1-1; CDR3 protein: CSAYKLVGGGTEAFF; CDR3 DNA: TGCAGTGCTTACAAATTGGTAGGGGGAGGAACTGAAGCTTTCTTT
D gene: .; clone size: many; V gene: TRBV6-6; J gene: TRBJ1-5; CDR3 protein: CASSRHDSNQPQHF; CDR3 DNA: TGTGCCAGCAGCCGACACGATAGCAATCAGCCCCAGCATTTT
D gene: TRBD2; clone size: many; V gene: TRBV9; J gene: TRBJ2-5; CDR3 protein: CASSVGISGDQETQYF; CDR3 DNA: TGTGCCAGCAGCGTAGGAATTAGCGGGGACCAAGAGACCCAGTACTTC
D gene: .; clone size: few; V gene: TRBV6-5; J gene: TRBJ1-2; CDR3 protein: CASSHRQRWGNYGYTF; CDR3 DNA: TGTGCCAGCAGTCACCGCCAGCGGTGGGGAAACTATGGCTACACCTTC
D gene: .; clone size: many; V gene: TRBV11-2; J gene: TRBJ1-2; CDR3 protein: CASSLSVTEIYGYTF; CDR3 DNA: TGTGCCAGCAGCTTAAGTGTTACAGAGATCTATGGCTACACCTTC
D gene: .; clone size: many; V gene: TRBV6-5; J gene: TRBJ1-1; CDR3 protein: CASMEAGRQNTEAFF; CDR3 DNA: TGTGCCAGCATGGAGGCGGGACGGCAGAACACTGAAGCTTTCTTT
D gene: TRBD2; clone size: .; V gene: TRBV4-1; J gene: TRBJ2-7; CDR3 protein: CASSQLAGSNKLYEQYF; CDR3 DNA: TGCGCCAGCAGCCAACTAGCGGGGTCAAATAAGCTATACGAGCAGTACTTC
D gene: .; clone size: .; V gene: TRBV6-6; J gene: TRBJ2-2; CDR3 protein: CASSYMGGGTGELFF; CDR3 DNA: TGTGCCAGCAGTTATATGGGCGGAGGAACCGGGGAGCTGTTTTTT
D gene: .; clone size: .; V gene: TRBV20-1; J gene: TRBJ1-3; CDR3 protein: CSARDKAASLGNTIYF; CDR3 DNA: TGCAGTGCTAGAGATAAGGCGGCGTCTCTGGGAAACACCATATATTTT
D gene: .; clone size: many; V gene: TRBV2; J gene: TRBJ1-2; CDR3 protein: CASSDWRPNYGYTF; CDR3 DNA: TGTGCCAGCAGTGATTGGCGTCCAAACTATGGCTACACCTTC
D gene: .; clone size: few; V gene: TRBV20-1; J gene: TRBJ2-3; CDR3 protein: CSATLATSPLSQYF; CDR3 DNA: TGCAGTGCTACCTTGGCGACTAGTCCCCTTTCGCAGTATTTT
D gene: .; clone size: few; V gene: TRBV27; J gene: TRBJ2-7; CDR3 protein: CASSQAGPLYPYEQYF; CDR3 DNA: TGTGCCAGTTCCCAAGCAGGGCCACTCTATCCCTACGAGCAGTACTTC
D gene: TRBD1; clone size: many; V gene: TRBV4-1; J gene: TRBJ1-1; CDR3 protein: CASSQVGTGLNTEAFF; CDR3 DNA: TGCGCCAGCAGCCAAGTGGGGACAGGACTGAACACTGAAGCTTTCTTT
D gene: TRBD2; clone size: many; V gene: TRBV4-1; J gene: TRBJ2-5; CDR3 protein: CASSQYHTGLAEETQYF; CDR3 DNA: TGCGCCAGCAGCCAATATCACACGGGACTAGCGGAAGAGACCCAGTACTTC
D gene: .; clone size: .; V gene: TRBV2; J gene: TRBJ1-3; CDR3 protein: CASSERGRSNTIYF; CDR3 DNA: TGTGCCAGCAGTGAAAGAGGGCGGTCGAACACCATATATTTT
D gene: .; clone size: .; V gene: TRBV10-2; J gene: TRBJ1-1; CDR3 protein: CASSARENTEAFF; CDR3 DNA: TGCGCCAGCAGCGCCAGGGAGAACACTGAAGCTTTCTTT
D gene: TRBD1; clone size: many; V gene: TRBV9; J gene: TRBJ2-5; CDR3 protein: CASSVVRGRNQYF; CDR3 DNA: TGTGCCAGCAGCGTTGTCAGGGGGCGTAACCAGTACTTC
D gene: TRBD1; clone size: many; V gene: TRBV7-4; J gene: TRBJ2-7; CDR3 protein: CASSTGTGLPFHSYEQYF; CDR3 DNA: TGTGCCAGCAGCACCGGGACAGGCCTCCCCTTCCACTCCTACGAGCAGTACTTC
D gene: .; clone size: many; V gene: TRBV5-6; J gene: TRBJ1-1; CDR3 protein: CASSAQGRPTEAFF; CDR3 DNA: TGTGCCAGCAGCGCCCAGGGGCGTCCCACTGAAGCTTTCTTT
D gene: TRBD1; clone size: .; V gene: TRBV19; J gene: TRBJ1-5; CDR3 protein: CASSQDRGSSGTYSNQPQHF; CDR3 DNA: TGTGCCAGTAGTCAGGACAGGGGTTCCTCGGGTACATATAGCAATCAGCCCCAGCATTTT
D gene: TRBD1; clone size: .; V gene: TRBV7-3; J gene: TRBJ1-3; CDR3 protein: CASILQGTGNTIYF; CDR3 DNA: TGTGCCAGCATCCTACAGGGGACTGGAAACACCATATATTTT
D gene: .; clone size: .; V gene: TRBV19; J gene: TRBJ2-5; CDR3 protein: CASSSTHRETQYF; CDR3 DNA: TGTGCCAGTAGCTCTACCCACCGAGAGACCCAGTACTTC
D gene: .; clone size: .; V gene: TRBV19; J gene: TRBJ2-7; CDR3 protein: CASSIRGNYEQYF; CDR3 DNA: TGTGCCAGTAGTATACGGGGGAATTACGAGCAGTACTTC
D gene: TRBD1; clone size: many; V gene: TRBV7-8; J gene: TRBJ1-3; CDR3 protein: CASSPTGRSGNTIYF; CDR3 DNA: TGTGCCAGCAGCCCGACAGGGCGATCTGGAAACACCATATATTTT
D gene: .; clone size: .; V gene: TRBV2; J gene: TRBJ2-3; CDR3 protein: CASSDRGRNTDTQYF; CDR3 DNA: TGTGCCAGCAGTGATCGGGGGCGCAACACAGATACGCAGTATTTT
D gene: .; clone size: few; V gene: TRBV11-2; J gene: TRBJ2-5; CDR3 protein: CASSLWRAAQETQYF; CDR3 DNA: TGTGCCAGCAGCTTATGGAGGGCGGCCCAAGAGACCCAGTACTTC
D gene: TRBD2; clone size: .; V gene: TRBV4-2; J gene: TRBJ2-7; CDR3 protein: CASSRRGGAGEQYF; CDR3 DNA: TGTGCCAGCAGCCGCCGCGGGGGGGCCGGAGAGCAGTACTTC
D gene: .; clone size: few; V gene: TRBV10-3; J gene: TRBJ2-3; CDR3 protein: CAINYPMDRKTDTQYF; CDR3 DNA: TGTGCCATCAATTATCCAATGGACCGGAAGACAGATACGCAGTATTTT
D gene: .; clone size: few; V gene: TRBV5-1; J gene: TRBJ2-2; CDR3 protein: CASSLDRGELFF; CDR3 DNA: TGCGCCAGCAGCTTGGACCGCGGGGAGCTGTTTTTT
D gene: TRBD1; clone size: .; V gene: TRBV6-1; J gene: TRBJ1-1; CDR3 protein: CASSYGQVYLNTEAFF; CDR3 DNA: TGTGCCAGCAGTTACGGACAGGTGTACTTGAACACTGAAGCTTTCTTT
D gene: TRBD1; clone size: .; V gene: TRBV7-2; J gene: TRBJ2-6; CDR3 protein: CATSRTGGPNVLTF; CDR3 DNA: TGTGCCACCTCCCGGACAGGGGGCCCCAACGTCCTGACTTTC
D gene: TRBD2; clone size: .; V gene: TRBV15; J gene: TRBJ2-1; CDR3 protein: CATSRVGGNEQFF; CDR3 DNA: TGTGCCACCAGCAGAGTGGGAGGGAATGAGCAGTTCTTC